The clone carrying this T cell receptor (beta chain) was seen a handful of times. This sample is part of a study of beta chain features in type 1 diabetes. V lost 8 bases to trimming and J lost 8 bases; unmatched junction nucleotides: 18. CDR1 and CDR2 (germline): LGHNT, FRNRAP. The CDR3 loop spans 17 amino acids. Expressed TCRB transcripts were sequenced because the entire RNA isolate underwent reverse transcription. Method: immunoSEQ multiplex PCR; TCRdb's copy keeps in-frame clones and lacks some. The data hold 350,000 or so clones, with about 20% observed a single time. The clonotype originates from a woman aged 18-35 years in good health. Sequenced sample: naive CD4+ T cells from blood. This chain connects TRBV12-5 to TRBJ1-2; TRBD1 aligns across 12 bases. The CDR3 loop is CASPSFSRDRGRRGYTF. CDR3 coding DNA: TGTGCTAGTCCTTCCTTTTCTCGGGACAGGGGGCGCCGGGGCTACACCTTC.